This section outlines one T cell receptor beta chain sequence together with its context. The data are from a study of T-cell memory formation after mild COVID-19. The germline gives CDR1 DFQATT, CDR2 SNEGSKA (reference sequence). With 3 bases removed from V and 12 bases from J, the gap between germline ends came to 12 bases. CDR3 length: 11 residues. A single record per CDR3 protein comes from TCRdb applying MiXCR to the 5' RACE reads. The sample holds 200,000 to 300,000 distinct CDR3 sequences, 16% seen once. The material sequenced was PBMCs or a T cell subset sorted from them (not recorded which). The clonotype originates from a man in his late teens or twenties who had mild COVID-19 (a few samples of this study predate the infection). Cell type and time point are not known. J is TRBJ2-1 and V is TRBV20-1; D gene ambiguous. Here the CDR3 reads CSASPSPGQFF. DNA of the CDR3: TGCAGTGCTAGCCCAAGCCCCGGGCAGTTCTTC.